A selection of T cell receptor beta chains follows, all from one sample in a study of CD8 T cells in ankylosing spondylitis. MiXCR, run by TCRdb on the 5' RACE reads, gives a single entry per CDR3 protein. The top ten hold around 4.4% of the sample, which has 200,000 to 300,000 distinct CDR3 sequences, around 32% seen once. The sequenced sample consisted of blood, either unsorted or a sorted T cell fraction (not recorded which). The receptors here all came from a male donor with ankylosing spondylitis or in good health (not recorded which). Both conserved end residues are part of each CDR3. A D gene is named only where the DNA matches it firmly. The size field is filled for only some rows; it gives once, few, many or a size class.

TRBV20-1	.	TRBJ2-2	.	CSARDETGPGELFF	TGCAGTGCTAGAGATGAGACCGGCCCCGGGGAGCTGTTTTTT
TRBV12-3/TRBV12-4	.	TRBJ2-3	.	CASSFGLTSTDTQYF	TGTGCCAGCAGTTTCGGACTGACGAGCACAGATACGCAGTATTTT
TRBV6-5	.	TRBJ1-6	.	CASTVGAGALHF	TGTGCCAGCACCGTGGGGGCAGGGGCCCTCCACTTT
TRBV12-3/TRBV12-4	.	TRBJ2-5	TRBD1	CASSQGQGPGETQYF	TGTGCCAGCAGCCAAGGACAGGGTCCGGGGGAGACCCAGTACTTC
TRBV4-1	.	TRBJ2-1	.	CASSQLDVFSYNEQFF	TGCGCCAGCAGCCAACTAGACGTTTTCTCCTACAATGAGCAGTTCTTC
TRBV20-1	.	TRBJ2-7	TRBD1	CSAPGQTYEQYF	TGCAGTGCCCCGGGACAGACCTACGAGCAGTACTTC
TRBV5-1	.	TRBJ2-3	TRBD2	CASSIGLAPGDTQYF	TGCGCCAGCAGCATCGGACTAGCCCCTGGGGATACGCAGTATTTT
TRBV9	few	TRBJ2-1	.	CASSADGSSYNEQFF	TGTGCCAGCAGCGCGGACGGGAGCTCCTACAATGAGCAGTTCTTC
TRBV29-1	.	TRBJ2-5	TRBD1	CSVEDRGPGETQYF	TGCAGCGTTGAGGACAGGGGGCCTGGGGAGACCCAGTACTTC
TRBV20-1	.	TRBJ2-5	TRBD1	CSALPDRGPRETQYF	TGCAGTGCTCTCCCTGACAGGGGGCCGCGGGAGACCCAGTACTTC
TRBV20-1	many	TRBJ2-7	.	CSARVETEIF	TGCAGTGCTAGGGTTGAGACAGAAATCTTC
TRBV7-9	many	TRBJ1-2	.	CASSTRGGGYTF	TGTGCCAGCAGCACCAGGGGCGGCGGCTACACCTTC
TRBV20-1	.	TRBJ2-3	TRBD2	CSAKLAVTDTQYF	TGCAGTGCTAAACTAGCGGTTACAGATACGCAGTATTTT
TRBV6-1	.	TRBJ1-5	.	CASREWGGGNQPQHF	TGTGCCAGCAGGGAGTGGGGTGGGGGCAATCAGCCCCAGCATTTT
TRBV4-2	few	TRBJ2-2	.	CASSQADRNTGELFF	TGTGCCAGCAGCCAAGCGGACAGGAACACCGGGGAGCTGTTTTTT
TRBV9	few	TRBJ2-1	TRBD1	CASSVADRVGEQFF	TGTGCCAGCAGCGTAGCGGACAGGGTAGGTGAGCAGTTCTTC
TRBV5-1	few	TRBJ2-1	TRBD2	CASSLALIAGRANEQFF	TGCGCCAGCAGCTTGGCCTTGATAGCAGGGAGGGCCAATGAGCAGTTCTTC
TRBV12-3/TRBV12-4	few	TRBJ1-1	.	CASSPRHTEAFF	TGTGCCAGCAGTCCCCGGCACACTGAAGCTTTCTTT
TRBV20-1	.	TRBJ2-5	TRBD2	CSPWKRGAQETQYF	TGCAGTCCCTGGAAGCGGGGGGCACAAGAGACCCAGTACTTC
TRBV30	.	TRBJ1-6	.	CAWNGVDSSPLHF	TGTGCCTGGAACGGCGTCGACAGTTCACCCCTCCACTTT
TRBV3-1	.	TRBJ1-1	TRBD1	CASSQDFGTGRVAFF	TGTGCCAGCAGCCAAGATTTCGGGACAGGGAGGGTGGCTTTCTTT
TRBV20-1	few	TRBJ2-1	TRBD2	CSAGGTSGYNEQFF	TGCAGTGCTGGGGGGACTAGCGGATACAATGAGCAGTTCTTC
TRBV20-1	few	TRBJ1-5	.	CSAMGLDPNVPQHF	TGCAGTGCTATGGGCCTGGATCCCAACGTGCCCCAGCATTTT
TRBV12-3/TRBV12-4	.	TRBJ2-5	TRBD2	CASAAGGQETQYF	TGTGCCAGCGCGGCGGGGGGCCAAGAGACCCAGTACTTC
TRBV7-8	few	TRBJ2-7	TRBD2	CASSLVSSGETHYEQYF	TGTGCCAGCAGCTTAGTTTCCAGCGGGGAAACACACTACGAGCAGTACTTC
TRBV6-5	.	TRBJ2-4	.	CASSYSEGAVNIQYF	TGTGCCAGCAGTTACTCGGAGGGGGCAGTAAACATTCAGTACTTC
TRBV7-9	.	TRBJ2-1	.	CASSLGARLSSYNEQFF	TGTGCCAGCAGCTTAGGGGCCAGACTGAGCTCCTACAATGAGCAGTTCTTC
TRBV3-1	.	TRBJ2-1	.	CASSQESAGAPGMNEQFF	TGTGCCAGCAGCCAAGAGTCGGCAGGGGCCCCAGGTATGAATGAGCAGTTCTTC
TRBV10-3	.	TRBJ2-1	.	CAISDGGRGSGSSSYNEQFF	TGTGCCATCAGCGACGGAGGACGGGGTTCGGGGTCGAGCTCCTACAATGAGCAGTTCTTC
TRBV10-3	once	TRBJ2-3	TRBD2	CAIGDTSGADLNTDTQYF	TGTGCCATCGGGGATACTAGCGGGGCCGACCTGAACACAGATACGCAGTATTTT
TRBV7-6	.	TRBJ2-3	.	CASSLVRTDTQYF	TGTGCCAGCAGCTTAGTCCGTACAGATACGCAGTATTTT
TRBV7-2	.	TRBJ2-7	TRBD2	CASSLGAGSPDYF	TGTGCCAGCAGCTTAGGAGCGGGGTCGCCCGACTACTTC
TRBV5-8	.	TRBJ2-5	TRBD2	CASSPGVGGEETQYF	TGTGCCAGCAGCCCTGGAGTGGGGGGGGAAGAGACCCAGTACTTC
TRBV20-1	.	TRBJ2-3	.	CSARILANTDTQYF	TGCAGTGCTAGAATCCTAGCTAACACAGATACGCAGTATTTT
TRBV20-1	.	TRBJ2-5	.	CSANIEDAQETQYF	TGCAGTGCCAACATTGAGGACGCCCAAGAGACCCAGTACTTC
TRBV5-1	few	TRBJ1-6	.	CASSLSPGSYNSPLHF	TGCGCCAGCAGCTTGTCTCCCGGGTCCTATAATTCACCCCTCCACTTT
TRBV7-2	few	TRBJ2-5	.	CASSPTISGETQYF	TGTGCCAGCAGCCCCACGATATCCGGAGAGACCCAGTACTTC
TRBV5-1	.	TRBJ1-1	.	CASSRSYQNTEAFF	TGCGCCAGCAGCCGCTCCTATCAGAACACTGAAGCTTTCTTT